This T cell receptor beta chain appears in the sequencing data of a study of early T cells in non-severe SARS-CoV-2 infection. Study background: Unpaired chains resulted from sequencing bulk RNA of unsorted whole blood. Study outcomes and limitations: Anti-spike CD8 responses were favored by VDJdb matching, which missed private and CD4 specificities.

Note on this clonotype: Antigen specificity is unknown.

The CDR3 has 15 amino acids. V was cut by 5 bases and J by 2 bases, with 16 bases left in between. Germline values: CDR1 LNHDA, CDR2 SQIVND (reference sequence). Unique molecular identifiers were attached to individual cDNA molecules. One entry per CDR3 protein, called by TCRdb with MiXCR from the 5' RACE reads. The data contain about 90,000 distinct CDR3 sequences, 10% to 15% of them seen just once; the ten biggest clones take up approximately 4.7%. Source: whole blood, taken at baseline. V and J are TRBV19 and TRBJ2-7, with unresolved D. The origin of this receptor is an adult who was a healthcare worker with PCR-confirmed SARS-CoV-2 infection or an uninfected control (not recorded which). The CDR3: CASSPRALGAYEQYF. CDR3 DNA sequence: TGTGCCAGTAGTCCTCGGGCCCTTGGGGCCTACGAGCAGTACTTC.